This T cell receptor beta chain appears in the sequencing data of a study of T cells expressing NK-cell markers. Study at large: Researchers got TCR beta repertoires out of sorted CD3+CD56+NKG2C+, CD3+CD56+NKG2C- and CD3+CD56-NKG2C+ T cells.

Worth noting for this clonotype: Its antigen is undetermined.

General study results and limits: In a group of several donors, dominant NKG2C+ clonotypes represented 1.0-7.0% of CD8+ T cells. In four donors, dominant clonotypes made up about 25-60.1% of CD3+CD56-NKG2C+ cells.

As the method of synthesis, 5'RACE template switching with UMIs yielded TCR beta cDNA. TCRdb re-called the 5' RACE reads; every CDR3 protein appears as one record, without DNA. The specimen's table records about 390,000 distinct CDR3 sequences. The sample comprised blood T cells: a sorted CD56 or NKG2C T cell subset, CD4+ or CD8+ T cells, or bulk PBMC T cells (not recorded which). The receptor's source is a woman aged 50 to 65 in good health.

The CDR3 here is CASRTSGPRGTEAFF. This sequence joins TRBV12-3 or TRBV12-4 and TRBJ1-1; TCRdb outputs TRBD1, but without DNA this stays unchecked. This CDR3 has 15 amino acids.